The present T cell receptor (beta chain) was sequenced within a study of T cells in localized non-small cell lung cancer (dated by TCRdb to 2018 to 2020). At the level of the whole study: The study analyzed T cell repertoires of 236 early-stage NSCLC patients, comparing tumors and uninvolved tumor-adjacent lungs. The cohort consisted of roughly 240 treatment-naive NSCLC patients whose localized lung tumors had been resected. NSCLC patients had a mean age of around 70 years, and around 130 were male and some 98 female.

From the cysteine up to the phenylalanine, the CDR3 has a length of 20 residues. Only the CDR3 part of the read is kept: 60 bases, read in frame from the first base. Taken from the germline V gene (reference sequence), the CDR1 and CDR2 loops are LNHDA and SQIVND. The junction shows trimming of 6 bases on V and 7 bases on J, plus 35 bases between the germline ends. Paper-wide results and their limitations: Because of the exploratory design, TCR variables were selected using unadjusted p-values without false-discovery rate correction. The highest T cell clonality was observed in uninvolved tumor-adjacent lung, where clonality exceeded that of tumor, suggesting that antigenic responses were more focused in uninvolved tumor-adjacent lung. Higher blood T cell density associated with longer overall survival, while higher adjacent-lung clonality associated with shorter survival. Because multi-region tumor sequencing was not done, intratumor heterogeneity could not be ruled out. Of the top 100 tumor clones, a median of roughly 60 were detected in paired uninvolved adjacent lung; about 26 were also among that lung's top 100.

The immunoSEQ Assay was used to sequence TCR beta CDR3 regions from DNA. The authors processed their data as follows. To compute T cell density, TCR beta template counts were normalized to usable DNA, which was estimated by amplifying housekeeping genes. Richness was estimated with the preseqR package, extrapolating to 400,000 templates for PBMC samples and 120,000 templates for tissue samples. Clonality was taken to be one minus Pielou's evenness. Tissue-enriched TCRs were identified through differential abundance testing performed on productive amino-acid clonotypes, with a minimum total count of 5 and an alpha of 0.1. Repertoire overlap between compartments was quantified with the Jaccard Index and Morisita Overlap Index. GLIPH grouped TCR beta CDR3s together with public tetramer-defined viral CDR3s, and a viral motif had to include at least three viral sequences and also show V-gene enrichment. As stored in TCRdb, this immuneACCESS dataset retains in-frame rearrangements with V and J assigned. A fraction of the clones does not appear; measured against another copy, unresolved V genes explain less than half of the discrepancy, and the remainder lacks a known reason. The DNA was the basis for D and trimming; V, J and clone size are from that table. The sample yields 60,000 to 65,000 clones; 90% were counted once. Approximately 2% of the sample lies in the top ten.

Concerning this clone itself: There is no known antigen for this receptor. No much larger clone is present one base from it, and per-base qualities are unavailable.

At diagnosis, tumor, uninvolved tumor-adjacent lung and peripheral blood were collected and then preserved as a mix of FFPE and fresh-frozen material. For TCR repertoire profiling, blood samples were analyzed as peripheral blood mononuclear cells. Sample: peripheral blood, taken before any cancer treatment. This chain is built from TRBV19 and TRBJ2-3; the D gene assignment is perhaps TRBD1 or TRBD2, with each matching 5 bases. The source of this sequence is a woman aged 40-69 years with stage I lung adenocarcinoma. At the DNA level, the sequence is TGTGCCAGTAGCTCTCCTCCGGGACGCCATATTAAATTGAACGGGAATACGCAGTATTTT. Translated, this is CASSSPPGRHIKLNGNTQYF.